This T cell receptor (beta chain) is drawn from a study of blood T cells in healthy people across ages. Germline CDR1 LNHNV, CDR2 YYDKDF (reference sequence). The CDR3 consists of 19 residues. With V trimmed by 4 bases and J by 2 bases, 9 bases remained unmatched. Next came a second PCR, run for 7 to 11 cycles, which used a sample-barcoded 5' primer along with a J-beta primer mix. Each CDR3 protein is one row after TCRdb ran MiXCR on the 5' RACE reads. Counted here are about 1.1 million distinct CDR3 sequences, around two fifths occurring once; the ten biggest clones make up over 10%. The sequenced sample was blood. This rearrangement joins TRBV15 to TRBJ2-6; the match to TRBD1 covers 12 bases. The sequence was collected from a man aged 18 to 29 in good health. CDR3 sequence: CATSTSPGQGAPGANVLTF. The CDR3, as DNA: TGTGCCACCAGCACCTCACCGGGACAGGGGGCGCCTGGGGCCAACGTCCTGACTTTC.